The 18 T cell receptor beta chains below all came from one sample that was sequenced in a study of cytomegalovirus exposure and HLA in healthy donors. The primer mix had 60 Vbeta and 13 Jbeta primers. The assay was immunoSEQ multiplex PCR, and TCRdb's table has in-frame clones only and misses some. Of roughly 130,000 clones in the sample, roughly 78% are singletons; the top ten hold around 5%. Input material: PBMCs. These receptors were obtained from a man in his thirties or forties in good health and CMV-seronegative.

The rearrangement uses TRBV29-1 and TRBJ1-3, with a possible D match to TRBD1 (6 bases). This CDR3 comprises 13 residues. Looked up from germline, CDR1 is SQVTM and CDR2 is ANQGSEA. V shed 5 bases and J shed 2 bases, with 10 bases lying between them. The chain's CDR3 is CSVLAGAGNTIYF. CDR3 nucleotides: TGCAGCGTTCTAGCAGGGGCTGGAAACACCATATATTTT. The full variable domain, its missing parts supplied by reference TRBV29-1 and TRBJ1-3, is SAVISQKPSRDICQRGTSLTIQCQVDSQVTMMFWYRQQPGQSLTLIATANQGSEATYESGFVIDKFPISRPNLTFSTLTVSNMSPEDSSIYLCSVLAGAGNTIYFGEGSWLTVV.

This chain uses TRBV5-1 with TRBJ1-5; D may be TRBD1 (6 bases). Trimming cost V 5 bases and J 5 bases, with 11 bases left between them. The CDR3 covers 13 residues. The germline V gene encodes CDR1 SGHRS and CDR2 YFSETQ. CDR3 in amino acids: CASRQGWDQPQHF. CDR3 sequence (DNA): TGCGCCAGCAGACAGGGTTGGGATCAGCCCCAGCATTTT.

The V gene is TRBV6-6, the J gene TRBJ1-2, with 8 bases identical to TRBD1. The junction had 3 bases not matched to a gene; V was cut back by 0 bases and J by 3 bases. The V gene's germline CDR1 is MNHNY and CDR2 SVGAGI (reference sequence). CDR3 length: 15 residues. The CDR3 sequence: CASSYSPDRDYGYTF. The CDR3 nucleotides read TGTGCCAGCAGTTACTCTCCGGACAGGGACTATGGCTACACCTTC.

The chain has TRBV28 and TRBJ1-6; TRBD1 matches at 7 bases. Germline CDR1 reads MDHEN; CDR2 reads SYDVKM. The junction had 7 bases not matched to a gene; V was cut back by 5 bases and J by 6 bases. The CDR3 is made up of 15 amino acids. The CDR3 is CASSPYRDSNSPLHF. Written as DNA, the CDR3 is TGTGCCAGCAGTCCCTACCGGGACAGTAATTCACCCCTCCACTTT.

This clone was detected a few times. The chain is built from TRBV10-3 and TRBJ2-1; TRBD2 matches at 11 bases. Per the germline V gene, CDR1 is ENHRY and CDR2 is SYGVKD. The CDR3 runs to 22 residues. Trimming took 5 bases from V and 0 from J; bases not matched to a gene: 21. The CDR3 here is CAISRGQIKLAGEKISYNEQFF. The CDR3 DNA is TGTGCCATCAGTCGGGGACAGATCAAACTAGCGGGAGAAAAAATCTCCTACAATGAGCAGTTCTTC.

This chain links TRBV7-6 with TRBJ2-7; 11 nucleotides align to TRBD1. Germline lookup yields CDR1 SGHVS and CDR2 FNYEAQ. V trimming: 4 bases; J trimming: 7 bases; junction bases outside the gene matches: 6. The length of the CDR3 is 14 residues. CDR3 nucleotides: TGTGCCAGCAGCTCCGGACAGGGGGCAGGGGAGCAGTACTTC. Translation: CASSSGQGAGEQYF. Complete variable domain (other parts from reference TRBV7-6 and TRBJ2-7): GAGVSQSPRYKVTKRGQDVALRCDPISGHVSLYWYRQALGQGPEFLTYFNYEAQQDKSGLPNDRFSAERPEGSISTLTIQRTEQRDSAMYRCASSSGQGAGEQYFGPGTRLTVT.

The J gene is TRBJ2-6, the V gene TRBV5-1; D may be TRBD1 (6 bases). Per germline, CDR1 SGHRS and CDR2 YFSETQ. The CDR3 length is 16 residues. V lost 4 bases and J 0 bases, leaving 11 bases between the germline ends. The chain's CDR3 is CASSQDSNSGANVLTF. CDR3 nucleotide sequence: TGCGCCAGCAGCCAGGACAGTAACTCTGGGGCCAACGTCCTGACTTTC.

This sequence joins TRBV5-6 and TRBJ1-1; tentative D call: TRBD1 (5 bases). CDR3 length: 19 amino acids. The ends were cut back, 4 bases at V and 0 bases at J, with 25 bases in the middle. Germline V gene data show CDR1 as SGHDT and CDR2 as YYEEEE. CDR3 sequence: CASSPGLTAGPFVNTEAFF. DNA for the CDR3: TGTGCCAGCAGCCCGGGACTGACAGCAGGGCCATTCGTGAACACTGAAGCTTTCTTT.

This sequence joins TRBV19 and TRBJ2-1; 8 bases match TRBD2. CDR3 length: 16 amino acids. V lost 1 base to trimming and J lost 3 bases; unmatched junction nucleotides: 5. Germline-derived CDR1 and CDR2 are LNHDA and SQIVND (reference sequence). CDR3 region: CASSIVAGSVYNEQFF. CDR3 coding DNA: TGTGCCAGTAGTATAGTAGCGGGGTCAGTCTACAATGAGCAGTTCTTC. The full variable domain, with the rest looked up from reference TRBV19 and TRBJ2-1, is DGGITQSPKYLFRKEGQNVTLSCEQNLNHDAMYWYRQDPGQGLRLIYYSQIVNDFQKGDIAEGYSVSREKKESFPLTVTSAQKNPTAFYLCASSIVAGSVYNEQFFGPGTRLTVL.

Many counts were recorded for this clone. The chain has TRBV5-5 and TRBJ2-1; 10 bases are a match to TRBD1. The germline V gene has CDR1 SGHKS and CDR2 YYEKEE (reference sequence). This CDR3 has 17 residues. V lost 1 base and J lost 3; bases outside the gene matches: 7. The DNA of the CDR3 is TGTGCCAGCAGCTTGAAGGTGACAGGGGGCTACTACAATGAGCAGTTCTTC. It specifies CASSLKVTGGYYNEQFF.

The CDR3 DNA reads as TGCAGCGTTGAGTTTGGGGGCCCTGAAGCTTTCTTT. It specifies CSVEFGGPEAFF. The chain combines TRBV29-1 with TRBJ1-1, with a tentative D call TRBD1 (6 bases). Trimming stripped 3 bases from V and 6 bases from J, with 11 bases between. Per the germline V gene, CDR1 is SQVTM and CDR2 is ANQGSEA. The CDR3 is 12 residues long.

This clone was detected only once. The chain has TRBV2 and TRBJ1-2; TRBD1 matches 7 bases. The CDR3 length is 14 residues. The V segment lost 5 bases and the J segment 0 bases; nucleotides outside the gene matches: 3. CDR1 is SNHLY and CDR2 is FYNNEI in the germline V gene. This chain's CDR3 is CASSTGTANYGYTF. The CDR3 DNA reads as TGTGCCAGCAGTACCGGGACAGCTAACTATGGCTACACCTTC.

The V gene is TRBV21-1, the J gene TRBJ2-1; the table calls TRBD1, which could not be checked here. TRBV21-1 is termed a pseudogene. This CDR3 is built from 14 residues. CDR3 nucleotides: TGTGCCAGCAGCCCGGACAGGGCTTGCAATGAGCAGTTCTTC. Translation gives CASSPDRACNEQFF.

The chain uses TRBV28 and TRBJ1-2; D is unresolved. The CDR3 has 12 residues. Germline V gene sequence: CDR1 MDHEN, CDR2 SYDVKM. V gave up 5 bases and J gave up 8 bases, with 12 bases separating them. CDR3 DNA: TGTGCCAGCAGTCAGAATCTAGAGGGCTACACCTTC. This gives the protein CASSQNLEGYTF.

This rearrangement joins TRBV5-5 to TRBJ1-1; D ambiguous. V shed 0 bases and J shed 4 bases, with 10 bases lying between them. Looked up from germline, CDR1 is SGHKS and CDR2 is YYEKEE (reference sequence). CDR3 length: 14 amino acids. The chain's CDR3 is CASSLEIGRTEAFF. The CDR3 bases are TGTGCCAGCAGCTTGGAAATTGGGCGCACTGAAGCTTTCTTT.

The CDR3 DNA reads TGTGCCACGAGAACAGGGAGCGAAAAACTGTTTTTT. Its protein is CATRTGSEKLFF. The gene calls are TRBV2 and TRBJ1-4; tentatively, D is TRBD1 (6 bases). V lost 10 bases, J lost 8 bases, and 14 bases lay in between. From germline, CDR1 is SNHLY and CDR2 FYNNEI. There are 12 residues in the CDR3.

This rearrangement joins TRBV6-5 to TRBJ2-7; 8 bases fit TRBD2. This CDR3 region has 15 residues. Germline V gives CDR1 MNHEY, CDR2 SVGAGI. V shed 2 bases, J shed 5 bases, and the junction held 8 bases outside the gene matches. The CDR3 DNA follows: TGTGCCAGCAGTTACCGAGGACTAGCCGGCGACGAGCAGTACTTC. Translation gives CASSYRGLAGDEQYF.

The V gene is TRBV29-1, the J gene TRBJ1-4; 8 bases are shared with TRBD1. The junction had 14 bases not matched to a gene; V was cut back by 1 base and J by 13 bases. The CDR3 loop spans 15 amino acids. The germline CDR1 and CDR2 sequences are SQVTM and ANQGSEA. CDR3 region: CSVEVGTGRAKGLFF. The CDR3 coding sequence is TGCAGCGTTGAAGTCGGGACAGGAAGGGCCAAGGGACTGTTTTTT. The entire variable domain, with the rest obtained from reference TRBV29-1 and TRBJ1-4, is as follows: SAVISQKPSRDICQRGTSLTIQCQVDSQVTMMFWYRQQPGQSLTLIATANQGSEATYESGFVIDKFPISRPNLTFSTLTVSNMSPEDSSIYLCSVEVGTGRAKGLFFGSGTQLSVL.